A single sample is the source of the 23 T cell receptor beta chains below, sequenced in a study of T cell responses to AZD1222 COVID-19 vaccine. Clones were sequenced by immunoSEQ multiplex PCR, and TCRdb holds only the in-frame ones, with some missing. Of 150,000 to 200,000 clones listed, 80% to 95% are singletons. The sequences come from peripheral blood, collected 28 days after the second AZD1222 dose. The receptors shown here come from an adult who received the AZD1222 COVID-19 vaccine.

In DNA form, the CDR3 reads TGCGCCAGCAGCCAAGAGTGGAGGGCGGCAAATTCACCCCTCCACTTT. Translated: CASSQEWRAANSPLHF. This chain connects TRBV4-1 to TRBJ1-6; D is unclear. The germline V gene has CDR1 MGHRA and CDR2 YSYEKL. The germline V and J ends were trimmed by 0 bases and 7 bases, with 13 bases remaining between them. There are 16 residues in the CDR3.

J is TRBJ1-5 and V is TRBV19; D gene ambiguous. Germline CDR1 LNHDA, CDR2 SQIVND (reference sequence). Trimming left V 1 base short and J 3 bases short, with 7 bases between. The length of the CDR3 is 14 residues. The CDR3 is CASSIGGLNQPQHF. The DNA for the CDR3 is TGTGCCAGTAGTATAGGGGGTCTCAATCAGCCCCAGCATTTT.

This chain joins TRBV28 and TRBJ1-4; no firm D call. V dropped 10 bases and J dropped 4 bases, with 19 bases sitting between them. The CDR3 consists of 15 residues. The germline gives CDR1 MDHEN, CDR2 SYDVKM. The CDR3 loop is CATTLADRSNEKLFF. Here the CDR3 DNA reads TGTGCCACCACCCTGGCGGATCGAAGTAATGAAAAACTGTTTTTT. Full variable domain (outside the CDR3, taken from reference TRBV28 and TRBJ1-4): DVKVTQSSRYLVKRTGEKVFLECVQDMDHENMFWYRQDPGLGLRLIYFSYDVKMKEKGDIPEGYSVSREKKERFSLILESASTNQTSMYLCATTLADRSNEKLFFGSGTQLSVL.

About this clone: The junction differs from germline at one of its ends, possibly a read error. This rearrangement joins TRBV28 to TRBJ2-7; 12 nucleotides match TRBD1. Germline V gene lookup returns CDR1 MDHEN and CDR2 SYDVKM. There are 15 residues in the CDR3. CDR3: CASSLPGTGGQDPHF. In DNA, the CDR3 is TGTGCCAGCAGTTTACCCGGGACAGGGGGCCAAGATCCTCACTTC. Variable domain in full (rest from reference TRBV28 and TRBJ2-7): DVKVTQSSRYLVKRTGEKVFLECVQDMDHENMFWYRQDPGLGLRLIYFSYDVKMKEKGDIPEGYSVSREKKERFSLILESASTNQTSMYLCASSLPGTGGQDPHFGPGTRLTVT.

This clone was counted once. The rearrangement uses TRBV3-1 (or the pseudogene TRBV3-2) and TRBJ1-1, with D uncertain. Germline values: CDR1 LGHDT, CDR2 YNNKEL (reference sequence). The CDR3 totals 13 residues. Trimming shortened V by 3 bases and J by 5 bases, and 10 bases separated the two germline ends. CDR3 residues: CASSQATGTEAFF. CDR3 DNA sequence: TGTGCCAGCAGCCAGGCTACGGGGACTGAAGCTTTCTTT.

On this clone itself: The same CDR3 can be traced to other DNA sequences in this sample. This chain joins TRBV3-1 (or the pseudogene TRBV3-2) and TRBJ2-7, with D unclear. Germline V gene lookup returns CDR1 LGHDT and CDR2 YNNKEL (reference sequence). The CDR3 totals 12 residues. V was pared by 1 base and J by 3 bases, with 4 bases between. This chain's CDR3 is CASSQGVYEQYF. The DNA for the CDR3 is TGTGCCAGCAGCCAAGGCGTCTACGAGCAGTACTTC.

This clone was found a few times. The chain has TRBV19 and TRBJ1-4, with D unclear. This CDR3 contains 12 residues. V lost 6 bases and J lost 8, with 10 bases in between. The germline gives CDR1 LNHDA, CDR2 SQIVND (reference sequence). The CDR3 is CASRKSTEKLFF. The CDR3 DNA reads as TGTGCCAGTAGAAAGTCCACCGAAAAACTGTTTTTT.

This rearrangement joins TRBV7-2 to TRBJ1-5, with TRBD1 as a possible D gene (6 bases). The CDR3 extends over 13 amino acids. Germline V lookup: CDR1 SGHTA, CDR2 FQGNSA. V dropped 5 bases and J dropped 5 bases, with 10 bases sitting between them. The CDR3 DNA sequence: TGTGCCAGCAGCCCACAGGGAGATCAGCCCCAGCATTTT. Protein product: CASSPQGDQPQHF.

This clone was seen a single time. The chain combines TRBV29-1 with TRBJ1-1; no reliable D call. This CDR3 has 14 residues. Trimming removed 7 bases at V and 5 bases at J, with 20 bases between. CDR1 is SQVTM, CDR2 ANQGSEA, per germline. The CDR3 DNA sequence: TGCAGCGCTGGGTTCCCAACCCAGCGTACTGAAGCTTTCTTT. It specifies CSAGFPTQRTEAFF.

Here the CDR3 DNA reads TGTGCCAGCAGTGATGAGGGTGGTCTGAGGGAGCAGTACTTC. Protein sequence: CASSDEGGLREQYF. The rearrangement uses TRBV25-1 and TRBJ2-7; possible D gene TRBD2, 5 bases. V lost 3 bases, J lost 7 bases, and 16 bases lay in between. This CDR3 has 14 residues. The germline V gene encodes CDR1 MGHDK and CDR2 SYGVNS.

The CDR3 sequence is CASSLEVPGTSTDTQYF. The CDR3 DNA follows: TGTGCCAGCAGCTTAGAGGTCCCCGGGACTAGCACAGATACGCAGTATTTT. The V and J genes are TRBV7-9 and TRBJ2-3, with D perhaps matching TRBD2 (6 bases). Trimming took off 1 base at V and 0 bases at J, with 14 bases between the two ends. CDR1 SEHNR and CDR2 FQNEAQ come from the germline V gene (reference sequence). The length of the CDR3 is 17 residues.

This rearrangement joins TRBV6-5 to TRBJ1-3; D not certain. This CDR3 is built from 15 residues. Trimming took off 6 bases at V and 7 bases at J, with 19 bases between the two ends. CDR1 MNHEY and CDR2 SVGAGI come from the germline V gene. The CDR3 spells CASSDVGTLGNTIYF. The CDR3 coding sequence is TGTGCCAGCAGCGACGTCGGTACCCTTGGGAACACCATATATTTT.

The V gene is TRBV5-6, the J gene TRBJ1-3, with TRBD1 matching 8 bases. V shed 3 bases, J shed 3 bases, and the junction held 8 bases outside the gene matches. The CDR3 length is 16 residues. Germline assignment: CDR1 SGHDT and CDR2 YYEEEE. DNA of the CDR3: TGTGCCAGCAGCTACCTCCAGGGGGCCGGTGGAAACACCATATATTTT. It encodes CASSYLQGAGGNTIYF.

This clone was seen a handful of times. The chain joins TRBV9 to TRBJ1-2, with D hard to call. The CDR3 covers 14 residues. Trimming removed 0 bases from V and 4 bases from J, with 10 bases in between. Germline V gene data show CDR1 as SGDLS and CDR2 as YYNGEE. In nucleotides, the CDR3 is TGTGCCAGCAGCGTAGCTGTAGACCCCTATGGCTACACCTTC. It codes for CASSVAVDPYGYTF.

The genes are TRBV7-9 and TRBJ2-7, with D possibly matching TRBD1 (6 bases). This CDR3 region has 14 residues. Germline CDR1 and CDR2: SEHNR and FQNEAQ (reference sequence). V gave up 8 bases and J gave up 3 bases, with 17 bases separating them. The CDR3 loop reads CASAQQGRLYEQYF. The CDR3 DNA sequence: TGTGCCAGCGCCCAGCAGGGGCGTCTCTACGAGCAGTACTTC.

For the CDR3, the DNA is TGTGCCAGCAGCTTAGTGCAGGGGAGCTACGAGCAGTACTTC. As protein: CASSLVQGSYEQYF. The rearrangement links TRBV7-9 to TRBJ2-7, with a weak D call TRBD1 (6 bases). Germline CDR1 is SEHNR and CDR2 is FQNEAQ (reference sequence). Trimming left V 1 base short and J 3 bases short, with 10 bases between. The CDR3 is made up of 14 amino acids.

This chain connects TRBV18 to TRBJ1-2, with TRBD1 matching 7 bases. The ends lost 2 bases at V and 6 bases at J; junction bases unmatched: 12. CDR3 length equals 16 residues. In germline, CDR1 is KGHSH, CDR2 LQKENI. CDR3 protein: CASSPDQGGLSHGYTF. The CDR3 coding sequence is TGTGCCAGCTCACCAGATCAGGGGGGATTGTCACATGGCTACACCTTC.

The chain couples TRBV11-1 to TRBJ1-2; TRBD1 aligns across 9 bases. The V gene's germline CDR1 is SGHAT and CDR2 FQDESV (reference sequence). There are 16 residues in the CDR3. V lost 4 bases to trimming and J lost 8 bases; unmatched junction nucleotides: 14. This CDR3 is CASSSATGTGKSGYTF. The CDR3 nucleotides read TGTGCCAGCAGCTCGGCTACCGGGACAGGGAAGAGCGGCTACACCTTC.

The chain has TRBV10-1 and TRBJ2-6; D not resolved. Germline loops: CDR1 WNHNN, CDR2 SYGVQD (reference sequence). V lost 3 bases and J 0 bases, leaving 12 bases between the germline ends. The CDR3 has 17 residues. The CDR3 nucleotides are TGCGCCAGCAGTGATTGCAGGTGCACCTCTGGGGCCAACGTCCTGACTTTC. It is translated as CASSDCRCTSGANVLTF.

This clone was observed a single time. This sequence joins TRBV3-1 (or the pseudogene TRBV3-2) and TRBJ1-1; 11 nucleotides match TRBD1. V lost 4 bases, J lost 3 bases, and 7 bases stayed unmatched. CDR1 is LGHDT, CDR2 YNNKEL, per germline (reference sequence). This CDR3 spans 16 amino acids. As DNA, the CDR3 is TGTGCCAGCAGCCGGGACAGGGGGACTCGGGACACTGAAGCTTTCTTT. Translation gives CASSRDRGTRDTEAFF.

The chain is built from TRBV4-1 and TRBJ1-3; D is unclear. Trimming left V 4 bases short and J 0 bases short, with 10 bases between. The CDR3 totals 15 residues. Per germline, CDR1 MGHRA and CDR2 YSYEKL. The CDR3 loop is CASSPLGISGNTIYF. In DNA, the CDR3 is TGCGCCAGCAGCCCTCTTGGGATCTCTGGAAACACCATATATTTT.

The gene calls are TRBV13 and TRBJ1-2; D remains unclear. In germline, CDR1 is PRHDT, CDR2 FYEKMQ (reference sequence). V lost 0 bases and J lost 0, with 11 bases in between. The CDR3 is 16 amino acids. As DNA, the CDR3 is TGTGCCAGCAGCTTAGGGACCGTGGATACTAACTATGGCTACACCTTC. Translated, it gives CASSLGTVDTNYGYTF.

This clone showed up just a few times. V and J are TRBV9 and TRBJ2-1; TRBD1 might be the D (6 bases). With 3 bases removed from V and 8 bases from J, the gap between germline ends came to 15 bases. Germline V gene data show CDR1 as SGDLS and CDR2 as YYNGEE. The CDR3 consists of 14 residues. The CDR3 sequence: CASSATGLNDEQFF. The CDR3 DNA follows: TGTGCCAGCAGCGCTACAGGGTTGAACGATGAGCAGTTCTTC.